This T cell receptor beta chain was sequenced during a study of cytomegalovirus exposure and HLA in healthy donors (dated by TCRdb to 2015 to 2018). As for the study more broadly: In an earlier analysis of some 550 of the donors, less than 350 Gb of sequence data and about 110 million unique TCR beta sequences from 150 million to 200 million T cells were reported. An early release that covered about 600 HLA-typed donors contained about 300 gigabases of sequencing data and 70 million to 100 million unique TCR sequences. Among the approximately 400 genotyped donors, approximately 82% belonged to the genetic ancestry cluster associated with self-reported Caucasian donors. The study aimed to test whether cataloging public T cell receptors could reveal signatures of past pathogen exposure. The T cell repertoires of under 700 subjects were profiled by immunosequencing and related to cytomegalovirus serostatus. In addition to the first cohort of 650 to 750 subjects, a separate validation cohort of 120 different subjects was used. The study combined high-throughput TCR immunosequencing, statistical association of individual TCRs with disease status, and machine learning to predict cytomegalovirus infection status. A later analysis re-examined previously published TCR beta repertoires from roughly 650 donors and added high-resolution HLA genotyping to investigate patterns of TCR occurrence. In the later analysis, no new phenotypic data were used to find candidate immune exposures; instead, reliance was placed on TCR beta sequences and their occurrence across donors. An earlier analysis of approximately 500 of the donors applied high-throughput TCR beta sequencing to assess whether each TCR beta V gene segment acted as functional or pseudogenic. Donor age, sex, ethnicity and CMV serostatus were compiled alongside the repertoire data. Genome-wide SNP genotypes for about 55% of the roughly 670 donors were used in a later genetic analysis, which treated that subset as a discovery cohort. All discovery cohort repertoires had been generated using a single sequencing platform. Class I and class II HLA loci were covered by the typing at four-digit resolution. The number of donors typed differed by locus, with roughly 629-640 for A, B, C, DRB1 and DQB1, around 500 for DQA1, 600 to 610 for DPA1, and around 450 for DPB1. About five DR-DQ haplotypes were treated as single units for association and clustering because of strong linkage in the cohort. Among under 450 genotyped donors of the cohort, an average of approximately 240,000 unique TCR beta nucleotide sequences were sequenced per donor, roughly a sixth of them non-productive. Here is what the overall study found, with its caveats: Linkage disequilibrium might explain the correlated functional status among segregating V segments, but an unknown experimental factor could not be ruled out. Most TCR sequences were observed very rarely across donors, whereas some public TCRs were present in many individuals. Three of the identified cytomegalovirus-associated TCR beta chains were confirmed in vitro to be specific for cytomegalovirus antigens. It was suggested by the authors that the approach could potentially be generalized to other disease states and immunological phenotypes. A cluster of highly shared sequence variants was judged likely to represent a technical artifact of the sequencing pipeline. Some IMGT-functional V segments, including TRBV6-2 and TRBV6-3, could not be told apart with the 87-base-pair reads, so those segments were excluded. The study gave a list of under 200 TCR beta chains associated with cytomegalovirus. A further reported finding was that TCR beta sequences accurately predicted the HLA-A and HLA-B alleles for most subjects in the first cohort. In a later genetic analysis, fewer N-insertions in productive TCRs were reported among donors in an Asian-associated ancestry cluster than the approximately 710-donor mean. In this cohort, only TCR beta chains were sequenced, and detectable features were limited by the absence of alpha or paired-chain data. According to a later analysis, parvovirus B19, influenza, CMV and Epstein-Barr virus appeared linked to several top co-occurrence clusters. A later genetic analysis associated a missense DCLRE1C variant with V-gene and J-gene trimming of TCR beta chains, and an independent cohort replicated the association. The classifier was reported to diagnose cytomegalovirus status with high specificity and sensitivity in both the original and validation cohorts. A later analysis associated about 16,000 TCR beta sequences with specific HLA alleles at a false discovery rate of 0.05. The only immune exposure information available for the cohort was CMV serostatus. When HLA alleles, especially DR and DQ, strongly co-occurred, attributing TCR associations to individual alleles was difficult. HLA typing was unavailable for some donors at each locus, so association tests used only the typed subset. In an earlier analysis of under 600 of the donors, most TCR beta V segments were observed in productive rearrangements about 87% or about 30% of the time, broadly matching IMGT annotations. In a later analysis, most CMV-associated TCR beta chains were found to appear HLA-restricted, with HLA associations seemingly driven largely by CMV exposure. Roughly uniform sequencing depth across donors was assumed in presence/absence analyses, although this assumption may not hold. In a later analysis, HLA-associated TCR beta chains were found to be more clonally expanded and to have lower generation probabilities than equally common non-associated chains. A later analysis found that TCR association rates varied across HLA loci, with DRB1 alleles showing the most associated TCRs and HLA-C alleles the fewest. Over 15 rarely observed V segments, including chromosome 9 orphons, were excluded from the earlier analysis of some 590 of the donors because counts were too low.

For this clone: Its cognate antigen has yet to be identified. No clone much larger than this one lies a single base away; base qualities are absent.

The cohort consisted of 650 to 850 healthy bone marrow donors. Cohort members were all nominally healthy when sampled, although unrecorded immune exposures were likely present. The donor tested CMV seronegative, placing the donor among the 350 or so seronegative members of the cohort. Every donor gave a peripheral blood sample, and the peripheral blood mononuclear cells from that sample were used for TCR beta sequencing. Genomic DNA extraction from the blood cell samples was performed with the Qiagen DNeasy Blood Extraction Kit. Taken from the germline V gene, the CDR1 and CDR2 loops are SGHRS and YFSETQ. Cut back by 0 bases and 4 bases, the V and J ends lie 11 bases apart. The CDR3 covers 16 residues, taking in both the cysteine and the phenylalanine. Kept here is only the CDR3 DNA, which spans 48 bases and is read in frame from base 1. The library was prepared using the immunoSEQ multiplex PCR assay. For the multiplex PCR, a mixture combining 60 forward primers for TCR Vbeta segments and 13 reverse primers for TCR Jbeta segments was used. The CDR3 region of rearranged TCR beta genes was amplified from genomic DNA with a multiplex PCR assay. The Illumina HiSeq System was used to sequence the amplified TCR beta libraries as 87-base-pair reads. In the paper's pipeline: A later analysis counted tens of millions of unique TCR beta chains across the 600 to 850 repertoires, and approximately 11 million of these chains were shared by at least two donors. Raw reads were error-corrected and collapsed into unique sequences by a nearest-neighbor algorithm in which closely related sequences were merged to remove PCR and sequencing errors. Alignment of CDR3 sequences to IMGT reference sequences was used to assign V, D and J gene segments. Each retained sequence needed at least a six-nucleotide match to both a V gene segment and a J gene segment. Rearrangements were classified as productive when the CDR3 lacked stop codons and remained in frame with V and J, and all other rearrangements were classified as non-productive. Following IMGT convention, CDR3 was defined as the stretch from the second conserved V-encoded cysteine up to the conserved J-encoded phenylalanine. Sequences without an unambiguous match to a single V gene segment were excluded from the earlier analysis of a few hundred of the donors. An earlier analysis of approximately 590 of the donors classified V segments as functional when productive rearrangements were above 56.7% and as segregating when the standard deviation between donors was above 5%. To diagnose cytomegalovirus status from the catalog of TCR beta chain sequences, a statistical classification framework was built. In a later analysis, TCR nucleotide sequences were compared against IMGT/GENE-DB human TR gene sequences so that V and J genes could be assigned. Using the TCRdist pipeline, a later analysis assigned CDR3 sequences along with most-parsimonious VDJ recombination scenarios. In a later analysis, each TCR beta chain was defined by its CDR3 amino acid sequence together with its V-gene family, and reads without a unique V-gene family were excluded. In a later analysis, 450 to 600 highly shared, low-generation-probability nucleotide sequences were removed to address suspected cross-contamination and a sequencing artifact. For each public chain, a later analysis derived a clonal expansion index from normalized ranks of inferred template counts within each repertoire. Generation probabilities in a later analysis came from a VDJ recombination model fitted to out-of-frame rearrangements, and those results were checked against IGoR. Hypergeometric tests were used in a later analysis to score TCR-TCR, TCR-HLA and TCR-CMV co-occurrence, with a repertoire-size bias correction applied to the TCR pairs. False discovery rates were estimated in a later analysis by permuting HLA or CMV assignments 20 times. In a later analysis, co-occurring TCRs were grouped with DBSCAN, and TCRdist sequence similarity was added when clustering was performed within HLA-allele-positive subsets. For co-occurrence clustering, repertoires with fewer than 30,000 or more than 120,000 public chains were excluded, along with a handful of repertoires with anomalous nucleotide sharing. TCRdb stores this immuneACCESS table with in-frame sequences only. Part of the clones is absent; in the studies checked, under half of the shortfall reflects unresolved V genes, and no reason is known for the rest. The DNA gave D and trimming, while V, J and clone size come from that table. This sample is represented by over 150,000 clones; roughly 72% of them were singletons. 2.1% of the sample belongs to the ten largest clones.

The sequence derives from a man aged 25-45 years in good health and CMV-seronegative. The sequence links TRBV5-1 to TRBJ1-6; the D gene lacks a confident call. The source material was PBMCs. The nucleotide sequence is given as TGCGCCAGCAGCTTGGAGCAAAATATTTATAATTCACCCCTCCACTTT. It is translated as CASSLEQNIYNSPLHF.